Described below is a single TCR beta chain sequence and its context. This specimen belongs to a study of T cell changes during pregnancy in multiple sclerosis. Data came from immunoSEQ multiplex PCR; TCRdb stores just in-frame clones and leaves some out. The table lists nearly 110,000 clones, roughly 92% of them singletons. Germline V CDR1 and CDR2: MGHRA, YSYEKL. This CDR3 is 15 amino acids long. V lost 0 bases, J lost 6 bases, and 13 bases lay in between. The chain carries TRBV4-1 and TRBJ2-3; D gene uncertain. Sequences were derived from peripheral blood, sampled after pregnancy. This TCR was recovered from a female donor with multiple sclerosis, enrolled in a pregnancy study. CDR3 amino acids: CASSQDSPRPDTQYF. The CDR3 DNA follows: TGCGCCAGCAGCCAAGATAGCCCTCGCCCGGATACGCAGTATTTT.